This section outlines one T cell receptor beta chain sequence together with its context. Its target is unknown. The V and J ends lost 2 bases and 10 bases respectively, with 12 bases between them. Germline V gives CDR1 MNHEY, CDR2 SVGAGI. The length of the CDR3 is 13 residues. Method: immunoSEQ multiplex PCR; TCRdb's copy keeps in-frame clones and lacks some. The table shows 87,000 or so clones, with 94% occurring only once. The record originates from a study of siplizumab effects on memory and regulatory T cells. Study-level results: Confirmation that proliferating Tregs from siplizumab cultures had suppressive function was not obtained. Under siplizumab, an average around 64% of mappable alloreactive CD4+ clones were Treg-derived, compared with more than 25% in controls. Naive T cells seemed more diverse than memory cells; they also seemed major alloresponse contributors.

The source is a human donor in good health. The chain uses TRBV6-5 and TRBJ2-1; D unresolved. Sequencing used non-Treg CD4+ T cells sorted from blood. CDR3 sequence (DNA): TGTGCCAGCAGTTACGGACCCGACGCCGAGCAGTTCTTC. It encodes CASSYGPDAEQFF.